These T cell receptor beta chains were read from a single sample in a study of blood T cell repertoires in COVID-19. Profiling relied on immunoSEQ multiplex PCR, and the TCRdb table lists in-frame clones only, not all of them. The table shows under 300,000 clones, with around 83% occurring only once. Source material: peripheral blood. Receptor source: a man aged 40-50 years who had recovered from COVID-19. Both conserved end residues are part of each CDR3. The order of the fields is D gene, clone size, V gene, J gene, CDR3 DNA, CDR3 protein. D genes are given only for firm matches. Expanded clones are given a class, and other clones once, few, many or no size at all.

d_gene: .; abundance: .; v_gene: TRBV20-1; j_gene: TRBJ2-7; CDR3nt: TGCAGTGCTAGTTTTATCGGGGGCTACGAGCAGTACTTC; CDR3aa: CSASFIGGYEQYF
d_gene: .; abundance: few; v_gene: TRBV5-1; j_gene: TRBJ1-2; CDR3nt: TGCGCCAGCAGCTTGGACAGGGCGGGCTATGGCTACACCTTC; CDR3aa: CASSLDRAGYGYTF
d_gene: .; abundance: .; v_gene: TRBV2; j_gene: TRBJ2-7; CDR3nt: TGTGCCAGCAGGGTTGTACAGGGAGGGTACGAGCAGTACTTC; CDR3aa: CASRVVQGGYEQYF
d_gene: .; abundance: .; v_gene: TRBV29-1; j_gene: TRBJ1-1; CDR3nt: TGCAGCGTTCTCGGAGGTATGGGGTACACTGAAGCTTTCTTT; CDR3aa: CSVLGGMGYTEAFF
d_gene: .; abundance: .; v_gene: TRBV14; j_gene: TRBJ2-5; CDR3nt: TGTGCCAGCAGCCCGAGAGTACAAGAGACCCAGTACTTC; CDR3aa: CASSPRVQETQYF
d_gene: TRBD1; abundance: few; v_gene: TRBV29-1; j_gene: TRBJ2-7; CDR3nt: TGCAGCGTTGAGGGACAGGCTTCCTACGAGCAGTACTTC; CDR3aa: CSVEGQASYEQYF
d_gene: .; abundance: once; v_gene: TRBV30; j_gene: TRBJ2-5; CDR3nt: TGTGCCTGGAAAAGGCTAGCGAGGGGAGAGACCCAGTACTTC; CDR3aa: CAWKRLARGETQYF
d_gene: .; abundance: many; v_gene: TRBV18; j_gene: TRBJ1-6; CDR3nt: TGTGCCAGCTCATCAAGGACAGCGGATAATTCACCCCTCCACTTT; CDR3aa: CASSSRTADNSPLHF
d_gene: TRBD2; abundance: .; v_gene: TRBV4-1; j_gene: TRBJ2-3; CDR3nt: TGCGCCAGCAGCCAAGCCGCGGGGGGCCTGGTAGATACGCAGTATTTT; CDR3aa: CASSQAAGGLVDTQYF
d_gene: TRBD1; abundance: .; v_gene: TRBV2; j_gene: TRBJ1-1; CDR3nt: TGTGCCGGGACAGGGGACCTGAACACTGAAGCTTTCTTT; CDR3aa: CAGTGDLNTEAFF
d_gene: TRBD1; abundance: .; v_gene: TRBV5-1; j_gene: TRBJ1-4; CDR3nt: TGCGCCAGCAGCTTGGGACGACAGGGATTTGACGAAAAACTGTTTTTT; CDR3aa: CASSLGRQGFDEKLFF
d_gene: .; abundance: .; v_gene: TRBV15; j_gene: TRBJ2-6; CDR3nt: TGTGCCACCAGCAGATCGGGGGACTCTGGGGCCAACGTCCTGACTTTC; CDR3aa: CATSRSGDSGANVLTF
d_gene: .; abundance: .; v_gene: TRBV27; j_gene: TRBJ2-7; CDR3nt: TGTGCCAGCAGTTTTGGCGGAACCTACGAGCAGTACTTC; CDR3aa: CASSFGGTYEQYF
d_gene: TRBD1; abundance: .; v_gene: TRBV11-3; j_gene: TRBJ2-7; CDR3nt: TGTGCCAGCAGCTCGGGACAGGGGGCTACCTCCTACGAGCAGTACTTC; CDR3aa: CASSSGQGATSYEQYF
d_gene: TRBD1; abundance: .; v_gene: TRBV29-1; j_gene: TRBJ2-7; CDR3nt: TGCAGCGTTGTAGGGGTAGTCCCCTCTACCAGGGGGGAGCAGTACTTC; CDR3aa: CSVVGVVPSTRGEQYF
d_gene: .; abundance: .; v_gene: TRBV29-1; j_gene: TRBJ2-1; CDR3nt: TGCAGCGTTGATTTTTCGGACACTCGGGCAAACAATGAGCAGTTCTTC; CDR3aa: CSVDFSDTRANNEQFF
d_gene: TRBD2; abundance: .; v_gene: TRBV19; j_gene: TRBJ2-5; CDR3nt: TGTGCCAGTAGTGTGGGACTAGCGGGAGGGACCCAGTACTTC; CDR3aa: CASSVGLAGGTQYF
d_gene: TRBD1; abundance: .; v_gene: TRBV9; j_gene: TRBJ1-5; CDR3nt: TGTGCCAGCAGCCCCCAAGGACAGGGGGATCAGCCCCAGCATTTT; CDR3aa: CASSPQGQGDQPQHF
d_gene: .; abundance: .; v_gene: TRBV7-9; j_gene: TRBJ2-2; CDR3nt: TGTGCCAGCAGCTTAAGGGGAACCGGGGAGCTGTTTTTT; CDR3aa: CASSLRGTGELFF
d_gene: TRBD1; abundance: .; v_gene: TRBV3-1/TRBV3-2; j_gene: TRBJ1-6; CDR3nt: TGTGCCAGCAGCCGGACAGGGGGTTCACCCCTCCACTTT; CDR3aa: CASSRTGGSPLHF
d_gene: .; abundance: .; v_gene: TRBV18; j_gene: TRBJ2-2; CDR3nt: TGTGCCAGCTCCAAAACCGGGGGATACACCGGGGAGCTGTTTTTT; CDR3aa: CASSKTGGYTGELFF
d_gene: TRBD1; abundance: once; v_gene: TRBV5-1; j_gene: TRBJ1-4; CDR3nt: TGCGCCAGCAGCTTAGGGACAGGGTCTGGAAAACTGTTTTTT; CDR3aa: CASSLGTGSGKLFF
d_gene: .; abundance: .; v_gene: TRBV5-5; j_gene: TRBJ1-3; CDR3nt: TGTGCCAGCAGCTTGGGGGGGCCCAGCTCTGGAAACACCATATATTTT; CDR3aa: CASSLGGPSSGNTIYF
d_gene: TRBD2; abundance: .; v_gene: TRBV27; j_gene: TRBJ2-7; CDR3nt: TGTGCCAGCAGTTCGACTAGCGGGAGAAACGAGCAGTACTTC; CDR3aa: CASSSTSGRNEQYF
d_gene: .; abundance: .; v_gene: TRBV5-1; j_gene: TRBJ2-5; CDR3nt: TGCGCCAGCAGCGCCACTAGCCATCAAGAGACCCAGTACTTC; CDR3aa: CASSATSHQETQYF
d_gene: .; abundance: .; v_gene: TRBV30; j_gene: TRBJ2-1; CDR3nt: TGTGCCTGGAGTGGTTCTACCTACAATGAGCAGTTCTTC; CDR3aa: CAWSGSTYNEQFF
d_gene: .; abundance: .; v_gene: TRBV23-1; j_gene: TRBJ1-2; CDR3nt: TGCGCCAGCAGTCAACCCCTGTACTATGGCTACACCTTC; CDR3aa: CASSQPLYYGYTF
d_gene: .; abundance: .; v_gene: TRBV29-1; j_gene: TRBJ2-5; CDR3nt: TGCAGCGTTGACCCGGGACACCACCTGGTGACCCAGTACTTC; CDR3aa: CSVDPGHHLVTQYF
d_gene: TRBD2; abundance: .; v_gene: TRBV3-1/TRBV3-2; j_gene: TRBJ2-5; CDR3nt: TGTGCCAGCAGCCAAAGTCACCTCGGGGGGTCGCAAGAGACCCAGTACTTC; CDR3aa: CASSQSHLGGSQETQYF
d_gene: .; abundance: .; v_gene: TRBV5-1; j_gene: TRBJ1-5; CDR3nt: TGCGCCAGCAGCTTGGGGCCCCCCGGGCAGCCCCAGCATTTT; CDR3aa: CASSLGPPGQPQHF
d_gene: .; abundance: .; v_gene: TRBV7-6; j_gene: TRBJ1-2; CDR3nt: TGTGCCAGCAGCCGGAACCCGGACACGGGCCGATATGGCTACACCTTC; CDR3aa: CASSRNPDTGRYGYTF
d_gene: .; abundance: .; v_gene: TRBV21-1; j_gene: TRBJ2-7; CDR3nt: TGTGCCAGCAGCGGCCGGACAGCCTTCCCCCTCTCCCACGAGCAGTACTTC; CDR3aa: CASSGRTAFPLSHEQYF
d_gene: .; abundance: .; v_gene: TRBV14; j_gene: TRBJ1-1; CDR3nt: TGTGCCAGCAGCCAAGTCAGCGCGCAAAAAGCTTTCTTT; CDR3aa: CASSQVSAQKAFF
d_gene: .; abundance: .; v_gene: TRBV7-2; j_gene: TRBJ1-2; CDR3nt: TGTGCCAGCAGCTTAGTAGAGGGCACATATGGCTACACCTTC; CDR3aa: CASSLVEGTYGYTF
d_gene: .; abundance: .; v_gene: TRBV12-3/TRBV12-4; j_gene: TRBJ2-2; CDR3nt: TGTGCCAGCAGTTCGATCAGGGGAGGGGAGCTGTTTTTT; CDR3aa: CASSSIRGGELFF
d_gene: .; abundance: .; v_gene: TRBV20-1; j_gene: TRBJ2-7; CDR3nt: TGCAGTGCTAGTGATCTATTCTACGAGCAGTACTTC; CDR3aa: CSASDLFYEQYF
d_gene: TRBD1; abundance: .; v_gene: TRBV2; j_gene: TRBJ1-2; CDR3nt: TGTGCCAGCAGTCCCGGACAGGGAAGGCGCGGCTACACCTTC; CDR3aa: CASSPGQGRRGYTF
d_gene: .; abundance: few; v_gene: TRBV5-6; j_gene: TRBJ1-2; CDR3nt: TGTGCCAGCAGCGCAGGGAGTGGGGGGATCTATGGCTACACCTTC; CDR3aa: CASSAGSGGIYGYTF
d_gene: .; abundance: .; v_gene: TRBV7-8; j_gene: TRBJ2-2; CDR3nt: TGTGCCAGCAGCCTACCGGGACATAACACCGGGGAGCTGTTTTTT; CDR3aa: CASSLPGHNTGELFF
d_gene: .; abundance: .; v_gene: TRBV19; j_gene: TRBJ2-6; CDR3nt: TGTGCCAGTAGTCCAGGGAACTCTGGGGCCAACGTCCTGACTTTC; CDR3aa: CASSPGNSGANVLTF
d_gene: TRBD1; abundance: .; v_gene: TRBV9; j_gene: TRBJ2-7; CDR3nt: TGTGCCAGCAGCACAGGACAGGGGAGTTACGAGCAGTACTTC; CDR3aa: CASSTGQGSYEQYF
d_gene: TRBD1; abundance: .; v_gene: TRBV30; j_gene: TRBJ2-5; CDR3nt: TGTGCCTGGAGTGTAAGACAGGGGCTTGGTGAGACCCAGTACTTC; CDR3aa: CAWSVRQGLGETQYF